A selection of T cell receptor beta chains follows, all from one sample in a study of blood T cell repertoires in COVID-19. Sequenced by immunoSEQ multiplex PCR; TCRdb stores in-frame clones only, minus some. This table holds over 50,000 clones, approximately 85% found once. Input material: peripheral blood. The receptors shown here come from a human donor in a cohort sampled during active COVID-19. Both conserved end residues are part of each CDR3. D genes are given only for firm matches. Rows give clone size only sometimes, using once, few, many, or a class for an expanded clone.

clone size,V gene,D gene,J gene,CDR3 DNA,CDR3 protein
few,TRBV4-2,TRBD2,TRBJ2-3,TGTGCCAGCAGCCAAGATCGGGCGGGAGGGCCAATAGATACGCAGTATTTT,CASSQDRAGGPIDTQYF
once,TRBV5-6,TRBD2,TRBJ2-2,TGTGCCAGCACCCGCTTGGCGGGGGGGTACACCGGGGAGCTGTTTTTT,CASTRLAGGYTGELFF
.,TRBV5-5,TRBD1,TRBJ1-2,TGTGCCAGCAGCTTCCCTTTTGGACAGGGCGACTATGGCTACACCTTC,CASSFPFGQGDYGYTF
.,TRBV5-3,TRBD1,TRBJ1-5,TGTGCCAGAAGCCGATTGACAGGGGGTCAGCCCCAGCATTTT,CARSRLTGGQPQHF
.,TRBV15,TRBD1,TRBJ2-7,TGTGCCACCAGCAGAACCGCGACAGGGGCTCGGGAGCAGTACTTC,CATSRTATGAREQYF
.,TRBV7-9,TRBD1,TRBJ1-2,TGTGCCAGCAGCTTATCCGGGACAGGGGGCGCCGGGGGGAACTATGGCTACACCTTC,CASSLSGTGGAGGNYGYTF
.,TRBV4-1,TRBD2,TRBJ2-5,TGCGCCAGCAGCCGGCAGCCGTCTGCGGGAGATCAGGAGACCCAGTACTTC,CASSRQPSAGDQETQYF
.,TRBV5-1,TRBD2,TRBJ2-2,TGCGCCAGCAGCTTTGCTGGAGCGGGAGGGCCCGGGGAGCTGTTTTTT,CASSFAGAGGPGELFF
once,TRBV18,.,TRBJ2-5,TGTGCCAGCTCACCCCGGGTAGGAGAGACCCAGTACTTC,CASSPRVGETQYF
.,TRBV19,TRBD1,TRBJ2-7,TGTGCCAGTAGTGGAGACAGGGCCTACGAGCAGTACTTC,CASSGDRAYEQYF